What follows are 27 T cell receptor beta chains derived from one specimen sequenced in a study of T cells expressing NK-cell markers. TCRdb reworked the 5' RACE reads into one entry per CDR3 protein, no DNA. Recorded for this sample: around 280,000 distinct CDR3 sequences. The sequencing input was blood T cells: a sorted CD56 or NKG2C T cell subset, CD4+ or CD8+ T cells, or bulk PBMC T cells (not recorded which). These receptors were collected from a man aged 18 to 30 in good health.

The rearrangement joins TRBV20-1 to TRBJ1-1; no DNA is available, so the TRBD1 call from TCRdb remains unchecked. The CDR3 loop spans 14 amino acids. CDR1 and CDR2 (germline): DFQATT, SNEGSKA (reference sequence). This CDR3 reads CSARDFGGRTEAFF.

This chain links TRBV10-3 with TRBJ2-2; TCRdb reports TRBD1, a call that lacks DNA to check it against. The germline V gene encodes CDR1 ENHRY and CDR2 SYGVKD. CDR3 length equals 15 residues. The CDR3 loop is CAISVREQATGELFF.

The chain employs TRBV7-2 and TRBJ2-1; TCRdb designates TRBD2, a call that cannot be tested without DNA. The CDR3 runs to 15 residues. Per the germline V gene, CDR1 is SGHTA and CDR2 is FQGNSA. The CDR3 loop reads CASSLRLAGGHEQFF.

J is TRBJ2-7 and V is TRBV6-5. This CDR3 is built from 13 residues. Germline loops: CDR1 MNHEY, CDR2 SVGAGI. Here the CDR3 reads CASSYSYSYEQYF.

This chain uses TRBV10-2 with TRBJ1-5; as DNA is missing, the TRBD1 call by TCRdb cannot be tested. CDR1 is WSHSY and CDR2 is SAAADI in the germline V gene. The CDR3 totals 19 residues. The CDR3 is CASSEFPGTGGRRNQPQHF.

The chain couples TRBV7-2 to TRBJ2-1; TCRdb selects TRBD1, and the lack of DNA leaves this call unchecked. The germline V gene encodes CDR1 SGHTA and CDR2 FQGNSA. The CDR3 spans 15 residues. The chain's CDR3 is CASSPWGRGSREQFF.

The chain links TRBV5-1 to TRBJ2-2; the TCRdb call, TRBD2, lacks DNA for checking. The CDR3 runs 14 residues. Germline assignment: CDR1 SGHRS and CDR2 YFSETQ. The CDR3: CASSWGTFTGELFF.

This chain uses TRBV11-2 with TRBJ2-1; the TCRdb call, TRBD2, lacks DNA for checking. The CDR3 length is 21 residues. From germline, CDR1 is SGHAT and CDR2 FQNNGV. The CDR3 loop reads CASSLGHKTSGSTISYNEQFF. The variable domain in full, completed from reference TRBV11-2 and TRBJ2-1, reads EAGVAQSPRYKIIEKRQSVAFWCNPISGHATLYWYQQILGQGPKLLIQFQNNGVVDDSQLPKDRFSAERLKGVDSTLKIQPAKLEDSAVYLCASSLGHKTSGSTISYNEQFFGPGTRLTVL.

The chain recombines TRBV5-6 with TRBJ2-5; TCRdb names TRBD2, which stays unverified in the absence of DNA. CDR3 length equals 15 residues. In germline, CDR1 is SGHDT, CDR2 YYEEEE. The CDR3: CASSPTSGIQETQYF. The variable domain in full, completed from reference TRBV5-6 and TRBJ2-5, reads DAGVTQSPTHLIKTRGQQVTLRCSPKSGHDTVSWYQQALGQGPQFIFQYYEEEERQRGNFPDRFSGHQFPNYSSELNVNALLLGDSALYLCASSPTSGIQETQYFGPGTRLLVL.

The CDR3 here is CASSFLQGVTDTQYF. This chain joins TRBV12-3 or TRBV12-4 and TRBJ2-3; the D gene TCRdb calls, TRBD1, cannot be checked with no DNA. The CDR3 spans 15 residues.

The genes are TRBV29-1 and TRBJ2-1; TCRdb lists TRBD2, though no DNA is available to test this call. Germline CDR1 and CDR2: SQVTM and ANQGSEA. There are 13 residues in the CDR3. The CDR3 reads CSGGLAAIGEQFF.

V usage is TRBV9 and J usage is TRBJ2-2. Germline CDR1 is SGDLS and CDR2 is YYNGEE. The CDR3 is made up of 13 amino acids. CDR3 sequence reads: CASSLILSGELFF.

This chain links TRBV7-2 with TRBJ2-7; checking the TCRdb D call of TRBD1 is not possible without DNA. The CDR3 sequence is 14 residues long. Per the germline V gene, CDR1 is SGHTA and CDR2 is FQGNSA. CDR3 sequence reads: CASSLGGARNEQYF.

The chain's CDR3 is CASSPGTGIYGYTF. The chain has TRBV6-1 and TRBJ1-2; TCRdb designates TRBD1, a call that cannot be tested without DNA. The CDR3 spans 14 residues. CDR1 and CDR2 from the germline V gene are MNHNS and SASEGT.

The chain joins TRBV11-2 to TRBJ2-5; TCRdb's D call, TRBD1, is unchecked because there is no DNA. Germline V gene sequence: CDR1 SGHAT, CDR2 FQNNGV. CDR3 size: 16 residues. The CDR3 loop is CASRDLRDRGYETQYF. Full variable domain (rest looked up from reference TRBV11-2 and TRBJ2-5): EAGVAQSPRYKIIEKRQSVAFWCNPISGHATLYWYQQILGQGPKLLIQFQNNGVVDDSQLPKDRFSAERLKGVDSTLKIQPAKLEDSAVYLCASRDLRDRGYETQYFGPGTRLLVL.

The chain is built from TRBV20-1 and TRBJ2-7; TCRdb proposes TRBD2, but this gene call is untestable without DNA. Germline V gene data show CDR1 as DFQATT and CDR2 as SNEGSKA (reference sequence). This CDR3 comprises 18 residues. The CDR3: CSARDPSTSGAAAYEQYF.

The CDR3 is CASSHGNTIYF. V gene TRBV3-1 combines with J gene TRBJ1-3. Germline V gives CDR1 LGHDT, CDR2 YNNKEL (reference sequence). This CDR3 spans 11 amino acids. The full variable domain, rest sourced from reference TRBV3-1 and TRBJ1-3, is DTAVSQTPKYLVTQMGNDKSIKCEQNLGHDTMYWYKQDSKKFLKIMFSYNNKELIINETVPNRFSPKSPDKAHLNLHINSLELGDSAVYFCASSHGNTIYFGEGSWLTVV.

The chain joins TRBV20-1 to TRBJ2-1; checking the TCRdb D call of TRBD2 is not possible without DNA. Germline CDR1 and CDR2: DFQATT and SNEGSKA (reference sequence). This CDR3 is 16 amino acids long. CDR3 region: CSARDIAVEGYNEQFF.

The chain carries TRBV6-1 and TRBJ2-7. Per germline, CDR1 MNHNS and CDR2 SASEGT. The CDR3 has 13 residues. The CDR3 loop reads CASSQWQTYEQYF.

The V call is TRBV29-1, the J call TRBJ1-1. Germline CDR1 reads SQVTM; CDR2 reads ANQGSEA. This CDR3 has 14 residues. The CDR3 protein is CSVVIVMGRLLAFF.

This CDR3 reads CASGGPTRRGYTF. The chain has TRBV19 and TRBJ1-2. Germline CDR1 and CDR2: LNHDA and SQIVND (reference sequence). This CDR3 has 13 residues.

The chain joins TRBV5-4 to TRBJ1-3; TCRdb indicates TRBD1, and absent DNA this call remains unverified. Per the germline V gene, CDR1 is SGHNT and CDR2 is YYREEE (reference sequence). This CDR3 has 14 amino acids. The CDR3 is CASSFTGESNTIYF.

The chain couples TRBV12-3 or TRBV12-4 to TRBJ1-5; the D call from TCRdb, TRBD1, cannot be confirmed without DNA. This CDR3 is 14 amino acids long. This CDR3 is CASSLQGGSEPQHF.

The rearrangement links TRBV20-1 to TRBJ2-1; TCRdb reports TRBD2, a call that lacks DNA to check it against. The V gene's germline CDR1 is DFQATT and CDR2 SNEGSKA (reference sequence). The CDR3 is 18 amino acids. The chain's CDR3 is CSAHGLALSRPSYNEQFF.

V is TRBV6-5 and J is TRBJ2-3. Looked up from germline, CDR1 is MNHEY and CDR2 is SVGAGI. This CDR3 has 15 amino acids. The chain's CDR3 is CASSYLGAGTDTQYF.

J is TRBJ2-7 and V is TRBV7-2; TCRdb selects TRBD2, and the lack of DNA leaves this call unchecked. The CDR3 extends over 15 amino acids. Germline CDR1 reads SGHTA; CDR2 reads FQGNSA. The CDR3 protein is CASSHPPSGSYEQYF.

The V call is TRBV12-3 or TRBV12-4, the J call TRBJ1-4. CDR3 length: 13 amino acids. The CDR3 loop is CASSLRPTAKLFF.